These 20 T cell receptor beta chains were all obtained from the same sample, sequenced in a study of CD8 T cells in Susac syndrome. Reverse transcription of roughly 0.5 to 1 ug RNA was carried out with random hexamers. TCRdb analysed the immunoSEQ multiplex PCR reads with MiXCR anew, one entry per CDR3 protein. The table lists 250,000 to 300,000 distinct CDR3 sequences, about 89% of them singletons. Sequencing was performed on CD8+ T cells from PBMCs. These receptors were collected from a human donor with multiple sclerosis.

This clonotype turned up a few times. The CDR3 DNA reads TGCGCCAGCAGCCAAGAGCGCAGCTTCAATCAGCCCCAGCATTTT. Translated, it gives CASSQERSFNQPQHF. The chain carries TRBV4-1 and TRBJ1-5; D ambiguous. V was pared by 0 bases and J by 3 bases, with 9 bases between. The CDR3 is 15 residues long. Per the germline V gene, CDR1 is MGHRA and CDR2 is YSYEKL.

CDR3 residues: CAWSETGGTEAFF. CDR3 DNA sequence: TGTGCCTGGAGCGAGACAGGGGGCACTGAAGCTTTCTTT. The V call is TRBV30, the J call TRBJ1-1; 9 nucleotides line up with TRBD1. Per germline, CDR1 GTSNPN and CDR2 SVGIG (reference sequence). Germline trimming cut 3 bases from V and 4 bases from J; bases unmatched to any gene: 3. The CDR3 is made up of 13 amino acids.

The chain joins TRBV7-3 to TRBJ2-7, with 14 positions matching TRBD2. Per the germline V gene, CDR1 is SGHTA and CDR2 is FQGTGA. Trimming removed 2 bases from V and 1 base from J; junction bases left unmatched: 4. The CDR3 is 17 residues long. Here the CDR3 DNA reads TGTGCCAGCAGCTTACTTTGGACTAGCGGGAGGTCCTACGAGCAGTACTTC. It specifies CASSLLWTSGRSYEQYF.

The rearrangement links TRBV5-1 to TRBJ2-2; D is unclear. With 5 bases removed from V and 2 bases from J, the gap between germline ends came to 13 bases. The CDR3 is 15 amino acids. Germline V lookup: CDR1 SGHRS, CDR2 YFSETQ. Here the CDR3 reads CASSSLTTNTGELFF. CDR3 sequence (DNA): TGCGCCAGCAGTTCTCTAACTACCAACACCGGGGAGCTGTTTTTT. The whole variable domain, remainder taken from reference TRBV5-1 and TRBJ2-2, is KAGVTQTPRYLIKTRGQQVTLSCSPISGHRSVSWYQQTPGQGLQFLFEYFSETQRNKGNFPGRFSGRQFSNSRSEMNVSTLELGDSALYLCASSSLTTNTGELFFGEGSRLTVL.

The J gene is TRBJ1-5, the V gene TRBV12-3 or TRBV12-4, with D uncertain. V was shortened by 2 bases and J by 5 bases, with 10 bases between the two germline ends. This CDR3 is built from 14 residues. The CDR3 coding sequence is TGTGCCAGCAGTTTATGGTGGGGAGATCAGCCCCAGCATTTT. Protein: CASSLWWGDQPQHF.

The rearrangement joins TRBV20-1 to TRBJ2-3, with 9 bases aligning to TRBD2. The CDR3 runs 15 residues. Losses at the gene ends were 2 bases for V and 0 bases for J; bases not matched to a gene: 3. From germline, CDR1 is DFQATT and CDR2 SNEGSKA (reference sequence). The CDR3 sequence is CSARHTSGSTDTQYF. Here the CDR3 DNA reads TGCAGTGCTAGACATACTAGCGGGAGCACAGATACGCAGTATTTT.

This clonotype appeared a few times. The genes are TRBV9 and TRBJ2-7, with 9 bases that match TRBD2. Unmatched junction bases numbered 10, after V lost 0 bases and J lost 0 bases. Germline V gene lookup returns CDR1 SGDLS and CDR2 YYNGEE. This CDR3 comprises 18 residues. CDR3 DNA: TGTGCCAGCAGCGTAGGGGAGGGACTAGCATCGAGCTCCTACGAGCAGTACTTC. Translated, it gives CASSVGEGLASSSYEQYF.

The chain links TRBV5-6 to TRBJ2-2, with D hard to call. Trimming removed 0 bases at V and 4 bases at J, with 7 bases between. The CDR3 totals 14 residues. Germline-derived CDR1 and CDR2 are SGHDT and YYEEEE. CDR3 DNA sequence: TGTGCCAGCAGCTTGGAATTCCGCACCGGGGAGCTGTTTTTT. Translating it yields CASSLEFRTGELFF.

CDR3 sequence (DNA): TGCGCCAGCAGCCAAAGACAGGCACAAGGGGAGCTGTTTTTT. Its protein is CASSQRQAQGELFF. This chain links TRBV4-1 with TRBJ2-2, with D tentatively TRBD1 (6 bases). This CDR3 is built from 14 residues. CDR1 is MGHRA, CDR2 YSYEKL, per germline. Trimming stripped 2 bases from V and 8 bases from J, with 12 bases between.

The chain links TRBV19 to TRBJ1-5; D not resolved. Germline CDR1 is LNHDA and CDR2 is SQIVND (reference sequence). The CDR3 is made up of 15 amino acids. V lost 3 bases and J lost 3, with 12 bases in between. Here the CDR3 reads CASSMSGGDNQPQHF. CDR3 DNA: TGTGCCAGTAGTATGTCCGGCGGGGACAATCAGCCCCAGCATTTT. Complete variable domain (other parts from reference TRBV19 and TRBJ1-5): DGGITQSPKYLFRKEGQNVTLSCEQNLNHDAMYWYRQDPGQGLRLIYYSQIVNDFQKGDIAEGYSVSREKKESFPLTVTSAQKNPTAFYLCASSMSGGDNQPQHFGDGTRLSIL.

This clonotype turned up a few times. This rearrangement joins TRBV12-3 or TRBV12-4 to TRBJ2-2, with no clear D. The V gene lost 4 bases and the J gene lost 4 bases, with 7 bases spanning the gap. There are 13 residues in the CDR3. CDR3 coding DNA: TGTGCCAGCAGTTCGGGCAGCACCGGGGAGCTGTTTTTT. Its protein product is CASSSGSTGELFF.

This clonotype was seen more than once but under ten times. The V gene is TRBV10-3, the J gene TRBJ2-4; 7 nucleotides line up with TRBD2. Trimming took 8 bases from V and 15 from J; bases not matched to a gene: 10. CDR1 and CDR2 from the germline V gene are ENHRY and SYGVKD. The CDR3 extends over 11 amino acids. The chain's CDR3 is CAIWGGSEPYF. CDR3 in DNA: TGTGCCATCTGGGGCGGGAGCGAGCCGTACTTC.

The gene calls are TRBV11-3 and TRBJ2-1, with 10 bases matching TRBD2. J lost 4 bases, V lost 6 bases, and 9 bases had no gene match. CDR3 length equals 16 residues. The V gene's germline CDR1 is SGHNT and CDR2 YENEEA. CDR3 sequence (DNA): TGTGCCAGCAGTCCAAGGACTAGCGGTTCTTACAATGAGCAGTTCTTC. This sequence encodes CASSPRTSGSYNEQFF.

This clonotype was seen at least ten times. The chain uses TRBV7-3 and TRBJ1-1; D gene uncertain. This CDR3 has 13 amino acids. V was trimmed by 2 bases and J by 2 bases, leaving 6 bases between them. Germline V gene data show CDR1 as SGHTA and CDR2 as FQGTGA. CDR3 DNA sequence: TGTGCCAGCAGCTTAGGGTTCAACACTGAAGCTTTCTTT. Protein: CASSLGFNTEAFF.

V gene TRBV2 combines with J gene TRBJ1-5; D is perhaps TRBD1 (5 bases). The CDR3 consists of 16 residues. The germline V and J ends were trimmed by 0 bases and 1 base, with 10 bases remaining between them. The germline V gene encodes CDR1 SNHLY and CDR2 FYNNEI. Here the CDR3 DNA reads TGTGCCAGCAGTGAAGCGTGGGACTTAAGCAATCAGCCCCAGCATTTT. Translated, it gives CASSEAWDLSNQPQHF.

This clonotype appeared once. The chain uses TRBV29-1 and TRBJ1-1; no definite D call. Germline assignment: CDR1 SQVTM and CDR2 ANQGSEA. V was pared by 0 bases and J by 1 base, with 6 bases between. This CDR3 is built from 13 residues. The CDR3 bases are TGCAGCGTTGAAGATCTGCAGAACACTGAAGCTTTCTTT. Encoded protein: CSVEDLQNTEAFF.

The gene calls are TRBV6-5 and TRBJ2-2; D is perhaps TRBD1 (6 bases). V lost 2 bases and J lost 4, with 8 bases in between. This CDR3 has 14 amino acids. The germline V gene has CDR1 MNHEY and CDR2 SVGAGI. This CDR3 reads CASSYGTLTGELFF. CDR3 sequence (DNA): TGTGCCAGCAGTTACGGGACACTCACCGGGGAGCTGTTTTTT.

For the CDR3, the DNA is TGTGCCAGCAGCCGTCTGGGACTAGGGGACGAGCAGTACTTC. It translates to CASSRLGLGDEQYF. This chain uses TRBV5-4 with TRBJ2-7, with 8 nucleotides matching TRBD2. The trim removed 4 bases at V and 5 bases at J, leaving 8 bases unmatched. Germline V CDR1 and CDR2: SGHNT, YYREEE (reference sequence). The CDR3 sequence is 14 residues long.

The CDR3 is CASSQAPRSSYEQYF. As DNA, the CDR3 is TGCGCCAGCAGCCAAGCTCCACGCAGTAGCTACGAGCAGTACTTC. The rearrangement joins TRBV4-1 to TRBJ2-7; D not resolved. V gave up 1 base and J gave up 3 bases, with 13 bases separating them. CDR3 length equals 15 residues. CDR1 MGHRA and CDR2 YSYEKL come from the germline V gene.

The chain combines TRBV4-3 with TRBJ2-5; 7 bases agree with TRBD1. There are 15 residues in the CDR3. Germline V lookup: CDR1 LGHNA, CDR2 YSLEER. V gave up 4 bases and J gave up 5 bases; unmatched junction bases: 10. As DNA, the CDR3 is TGCGCCAGCAGCCCCGGGACAGCCGGAGGCGAGACCCAGTACTTC. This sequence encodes CASSPGTAGGETQYF.